This T cell receptor beta chain was documented in a study of shared clonotypes between healthy human individuals. Notes on the study in general: Only blood was sampled, and tissue TCR repertoires likely differ from blood ones.

Produced via immunoSEQ multiplex PCR; TCRdb's table is partial and in-frame only. Of about 2.3 million clones in the sample, under 95% were seen once. V lost 1 base and J lost 0, with 15 bases in between. Germline V gene sequence: CDR1 SGHDT, CDR2 YYEEEE. The CDR3 has 17 residues. Details on this clone: Its target is not known.

The receptor was isolated from a man in his late teens or twenties in good health. Some clones in this sample may be carry-over from other donors' samples. The chain links TRBV5-6 to TRBJ2-3; no reliable D call. Source material: naive CD4+ T cells from PBMCs. Subset meaning: CD45RA+ positively selected. Here the CDR3 reads CASSLYFGGTSTDTQYF. The DNA for the CDR3 is TGTGCCAGCAGCTTGTATTTCGGCGGTACTAGCACAGATACGCAGTATTTT.